The entry below gives a single T cell receptor (beta chain) sequence along with its context. Its specificity is not known. The data originate from a study of beta chain features in type 1 diabetes. Study-wide results and caveats: All four CD4+ subsets of Type 1 diabetes patients contained TCRB CDR3s that were moderately but significantly shorter. Here, the possible influence of HLA type (on TCRB rearrangement) remained unresolved.

The study reverse transcribed the entire isolated RNA, so it sequenced expressed TCRB transcripts. The data were produced by immunoSEQ multiplex PCR, yet TCRdb's version contains in-frame clones alone and is incomplete. The table records 860,000 or so clones, 15% to 20% of them present only once. The authors sorted CD4+ naive, central memory, regulatory and stem cell-like memory cells via CD45RO/CCR7/CD25/CD127/CD95/CD27. CDR1 LNHDA and CDR2 SQIVND come from the germline V gene (reference sequence). Losses at the gene ends were 7 bases for V and 7 bases for J; bases not matched to a gene: 9. The length of the CDR3 is 13 residues.

The sequenced sample consisted of naive CD4+ T cells from blood. The sequence was collected from a woman between 18 and 30 years old in good health. V gene TRBV19 combines with J gene TRBJ1-2, with 7 bases that match TRBD1. The CDR3 bases are TGTGCCAGTACGAGGTCGACAGGGTCTGGCTACACCTTC. Protein: CASTRSTGSGYTF.